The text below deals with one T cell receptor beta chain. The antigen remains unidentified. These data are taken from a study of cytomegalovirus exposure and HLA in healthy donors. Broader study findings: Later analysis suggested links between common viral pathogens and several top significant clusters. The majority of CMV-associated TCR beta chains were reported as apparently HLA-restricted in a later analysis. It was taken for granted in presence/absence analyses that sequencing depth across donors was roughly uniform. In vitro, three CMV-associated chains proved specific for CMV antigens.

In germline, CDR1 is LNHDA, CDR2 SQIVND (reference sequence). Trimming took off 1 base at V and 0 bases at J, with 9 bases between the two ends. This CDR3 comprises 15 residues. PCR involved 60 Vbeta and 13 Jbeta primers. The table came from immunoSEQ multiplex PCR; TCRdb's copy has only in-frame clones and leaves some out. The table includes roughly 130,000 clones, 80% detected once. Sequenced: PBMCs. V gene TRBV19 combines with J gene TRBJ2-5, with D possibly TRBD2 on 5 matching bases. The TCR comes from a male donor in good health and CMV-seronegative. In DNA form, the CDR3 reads TGTGCCAGTAGTATAGGAGGGCGGTACCAAGAGACCCAGTACTTC. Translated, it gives CASSIGGRYQETQYF.